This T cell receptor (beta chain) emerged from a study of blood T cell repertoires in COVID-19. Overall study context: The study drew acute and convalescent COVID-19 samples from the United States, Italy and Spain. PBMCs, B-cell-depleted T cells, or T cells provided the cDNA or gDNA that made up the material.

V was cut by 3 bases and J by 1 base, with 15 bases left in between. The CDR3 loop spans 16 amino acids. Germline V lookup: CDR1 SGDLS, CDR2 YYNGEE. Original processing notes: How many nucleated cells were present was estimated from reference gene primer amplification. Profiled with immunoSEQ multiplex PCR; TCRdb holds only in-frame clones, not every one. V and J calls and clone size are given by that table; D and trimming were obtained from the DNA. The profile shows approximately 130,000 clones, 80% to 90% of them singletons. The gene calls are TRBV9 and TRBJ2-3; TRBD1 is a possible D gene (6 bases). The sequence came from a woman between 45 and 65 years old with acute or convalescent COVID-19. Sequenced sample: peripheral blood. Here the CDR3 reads CASSGLGGRGTDTQYF. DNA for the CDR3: TGTGCCAGCAGCGGCTTAGGGGGTCGGGGCACAGATACGCAGTATTTT.